Listed below are T cell receptor beta chains from one sample, sequenced in a study of T cells in Graves' hyperthyroidism and ophthalmopathy. In TCRdb, the multiplex PCR reads were re-called with MiXCR into one record per CDR3 protein. The sample carries more than 450,000 distinct CDR3 sequences, 20% recorded once. Material for sequencing was blood. These receptors originate from a man aged 40-55 years with Graves' ophthalmopathy. CDR3s include the opening cysteine and the closing phenylalanine or tryptophan. The D gene is left open where the match is weak. Some rows have no size entry. The others give once, few or many, or a class for an expanded clone.

j_call v_call d_call clone_size cdr3_nt cdr3_aa
TRBJ2-7 TRBV30 - few TGTGCCTGGAGCGGCCTGGGTTGGAACGAGCAGTACTTC CAWSGLGWNEQYF
TRBJ2-5 TRBV6-1 TRBD1 many TGTGCCAGCATCGGGACAGTGGGGGAGACCCAGTACTTC CASIGTVGETQYF
TRBJ2-5 TRBV5-1 TRBD2 few TGCGCCAGCAGCTTGGGGACTAGCGGGAGGATGAAGACCCAGTACTTC CASSLGTSGRMKTQYF
TRBJ1-4 TRBV7-2 TRBD1 - TGTGCCAGCAGCTTAGCCCCAGGGGGCGTATTCCTATTAAATGAAAAACTGTTTTTT CASSLAPGGVFLLNEKLFF
TRBJ2-3 TRBV7-9 TRBD2 few TGTGCCAGCAGCTTAGGACTAGCTGTAGATACGCAGTATTTT CASSLGLAVDTQYF
TRBJ2-1 TRBV11-2 - many TGTGCCAGCAGCGGATTTTATGGACAGTACAATGAGCAGTTCTTC CASSGFYGQYNEQFF
TRBJ2-2 TRBV14 - - TGTGCCAGCAGCCAAGTAGACGGGGAGCTGTTTTTT CASSQVDGELFF
TRBJ2-7 TRBV27 TRBD2 few TGTGCCAGCAGAACACCGGGACTAGCCGCCTACGAGCAGTACTTC CASRTPGLAAYEQYF
TRBJ1-2 TRBV5-1 TRBD1 - TGCGCCAGCAGCGCTGGACAGGGGGTCGGCTATGGCTACACCTTC CASSAGQGVGYGYTF
TRBJ1-5 TRBV20-1 - many TGCAGCGTCGATAATAGCAATCAGCCCCAGCATTTT CSVDNSNQPQHF
TRBJ1-1 TRBV6-1 - many TGTGCCAGCGCGAGTGGCACTGAAGCTTTCTTT CASASGTEAFF
TRBJ1-2 TRBV5-1 - many TGCGCCAGCAGCTTGGGGCAGGCTAACTATGGCTACACCTTC CASSLGQANYGYTF
TRBJ2-5 TRBV4-3 TRBD1 - TGCGCCAGCAGCCAAGGCAGACTCGGACAGGGGGCAAGGGAGGAGACCCAGTACTTC CASSQGRLGQGAREETQYF
TRBJ2-3 TRBV24-1 - few TGTGCCACCAGTGATTTGGCTAGAGACACAGATACGCAGTATTTT CATSDLARDTDTQYF
TRBJ1-6 TRBV3-1 - - TGTGCCAGCAGCCCCCATTCCCTAGGTTCACCCCTCCACTTT CASSPHSLGSPLHF
TRBJ2-7 TRBV7-2 TRBD1 - TGTGCCAGCAGCACCGCGGACAGGGGCTTTGTCTACGAGCAGTACTTC CASSTADRGFVYEQYF
TRBJ2-5 TRBV28 - many TGTGCCAGCACTCAACAGCCGTACCAAGAGACCCAGTACTTC CASTQQPYQETQYF
TRBJ2-7 TRBV11-2 - - TGTGCCAGCAGCTTAGCCCCAGCCAGGGGCCACGAGCAGTACTTC CASSLAPARGHEQYF
TRBJ1-1 TRBV10-3 TRBD1 - TGTGCCATCAGAAGACAGGGGAACACTGAAGCTTTCTTT CAIRRQGNTEAFF
TRBJ2-5 TRBV6-1 - few TGTGCCAGCAGTATACGGGACCCGCGAGATGGGACCCAGTACTTC CASSIRDPRDGTQYF
TRBJ1-5 TRBV12-3/TRBV12-4 - many TGTGCCAGCAGCTTGGGTTCCGAGCGGGCCGGCAATCAGCCCCAGCATTTT CASSLGSERAGNQPQHF
TRBJ2-7 TRBV7-9 - few TGTGCCAGCAGCCGGGACATTGGAAGCTCCTACGAGCAGTACTTC CASSRDIGSSYEQYF
TRBJ2-7 TRBV28 - - TGTGCCAGCGCCGGGTACGAGCAGTACTTC CASAGYEQYF
TRBJ2-3 TRBV5-1 TRBD1 - TGCGCCAGCAGCTCGGTGGCAGGGGGCGCAGATACGCAGTATTTT CASSSVAGGADTQYF
TRBJ1-2 TRBV10-3 - - TGCGCCATCAGTGCCTCGGGGACACGGACTAACCATGGCTACACCTTC CAISASGTRTNHGYTF
TRBJ2-1 TRBV12-3/TRBV12-4 TRBD2 - TGTGCCAGCAGTTTGGGGAGCGGGAGGGCCTACAATGAGCAGTTCTTC CASSLGSGRAYNEQFF
TRBJ2-7 TRBV2 - many TGTGCCAGCAGTGTAGAGAGCGGCCCCTACGAGCAGTACTTC CASSVESGPYEQYF
TRBJ2-2 TRBV12-5 TRBD1 - TGTGCTAGTGGTACGGGACAGGGAAGCACCGGGGAGCTGTTTTTT CASGTGQGSTGELFF
TRBJ2-3 TRBV29-1 TRBD2 - TGCAGCGTTGCCAGCGGTAGCGGGAGGGATACGCAGTATTTT CSVASGSGRDTQYF
TRBJ2-4 TRBV10-3 TRBD1 few TGTGCCATCAGTGAGCGGGGCGGAAACAGGGGGCCAATAACCAAAAACATTCAGTACTTC CAISERGGNRGPITKNIQYF
TRBJ2-7 TRBV4-1 - - TGCGCCAGCAGCCAAGATATTTCGGGGAGTTTCGCCTGGGAGCAGTACTTC CASSQDISGSFAWEQYF
TRBJ1-1 TRBV19 TRBD1 - TGTGCCAGTAGTATAGGACAGGGGGCGGCGACTGAAGCTTTCTTT CASSIGQGAATEAFF
TRBJ2-2 TRBV10-3 TRBD2 - TGTGCCATCAGGGGGACTAGCTTGGGCACCGGGGAGCTGTTTTTT CAIRGTSLGTGELFF
TRBJ1-1 TRBV13 - few TGTGCCAGCAGCTTAGGCCGGAGGAATGAAGCTTTCTTT CASSLGRRNEAFF
TRBJ2-3 TRBV6-1 TRBD1 - TGTGCCAGCAGTCGCGCATTGGGGGACAGGGCGGCAGATACGCAGTATTTT CASSRALGDRAADTQYF
TRBJ2-7 TRBV20-1 - - TGCAGTGCTAGGGGGCGGGGATGGGCCTACGAGCAGTACTTC CSARGRGWAYEQYF
TRBJ2-1 TRBV28 - many TGTGCCAGCAGTTTAAAGGAGGGTGTTAATGAGCAGTTCTTC CASSLKEGVNEQFF
TRBJ1-1 TRBV30 - many TGTGCCTGGAGTTGGGGAGGACACTCGAACACTGAAGCTTTCTTT CAWSWGGHSNTEAFF
TRBJ1-6 TRBV18 - many TGTGCCAGCTCCCTCCAGGGATTTAATTCACCCCTCCACTTT CASSLQGFNSPLHF
TRBJ2-7 TRBV28 TRBD2 - TGTGCCAGCCGGGGGGGGCAGCCCTACGAGCAGTACTTC CASRGGQPYEQYF
TRBJ2-1 TRBV7-2 - many TGTGCCAGCAGCTTAGATGGGGTCTCTGAGCAGTTCTTC CASSLDGVSEQFF
TRBJ2-7 TRBV5-6 TRBD1 many TGTGCCAGCAGCCTCGGACAGGCCGTTTACGAGCAGTACTTC CASSLGQAVYEQYF
TRBJ2-1 TRBV2 TRBD2 many TGTGCCAGCAGACTAGCGTTCTACAATGAGCAGTTCTTC CASRLAFYNEQFF
TRBJ2-3 TRBV28 TRBD1 many TGTGCCAGCAGTCTACAGGGGGTGACAGATACGCAGTATTTT CASSLQGVTDTQYF
TRBJ2-3 TRBV12-3/TRBV12-4 - - TGTGCCAGCTGGGGGGTCGGTGGCACAGATACGCAGTATTTT CASWGVGGTDTQYF
TRBJ2-7 TRBV12-3/TRBV12-4 - many TGTGCCAGCAGTTCCCCTTGGAGACCGGAATCCTACGAGCAGTACTTC CASSSPWRPESYEQYF
TRBJ2-1 TRBV20-1 - many TGCAGTGCTAGCCCCGGGGCCTACAATGAGCAGTTCTTC CSASPGAYNEQFF
TRBJ1-6 TRBV20-1 TRBD1 many TGCAGTGCCCCATCAGGGGGTAATTCACCCCTCCACTTT CSAPSGGNSPLHF